The clone carrying this TCR beta chain was found many times. Antigen specificity is unknown. This entry comes from a study of metastatic and nonmetastatic thyroid tumors. This CDR3 is built from 15 residues. The germline V gene has CDR1 DFQATT and CDR2 SNEGSKA (reference sequence). Trimming removed 3 bases from V and 2 bases from J, with 14 bases in between. Study-level results: When malignant thyroid tumors were compared with benign nodules, TCR beta diversity was reportedly significantly higher in the malignant tumors. This held in both blood and tumor samples.

Study processing details: A classifier for distant metastasis in papillary thyroid cancer was constructed using CDR3 differences observed across clinicopathological groups. TCRdb reprocessed the PCR reads via MiXCR. Clone size and V and J calls follow TCRdb, not the original study. The sample lists tens of thousands of clones; more than 20% were seen once. Among the patients, none had received any treatment before thyroid surgery. The receptor's source is a female donor with papillary thyroid cancer or a benign thyroid nodule (not recorded which). Some clones in this sample may be carry-over from other donors' samples. Material for sequencing was blood. The V call is TRBV20-1, the J call TRBJ1-3; tentative D call: TRBD1 (5 bases). The CDR3 DNA reads TGCAGTGCTAGGGACTCAGGGACTACTGGAAACACCATATATTTT. As protein: CSARDSGTTGNTIYF.